Following are 16 T cell receptor beta chains from one sample sequenced in a study of cytomegalovirus exposure and HLA in healthy donors. PCR was performed using 60 Vbeta and 13 Jbeta primers. Data came from immunoSEQ multiplex PCR; TCRdb stores just in-frame clones and leaves some out. The sample consists of approximately 190,000 clones, about four fifths of them appearing once. Sequences were obtained from PBMCs. The source is a woman aged 25 to 45 in good health and CMV-seropositive.

This clone turned up a few times. V usage is TRBV7-2 and J usage is TRBJ2-7; D gene uncertain. With 6 bases removed from V and 3 bases from J, the gap between germline ends came to 15 bases. This CDR3 spans 14 amino acids. Germline V gives CDR1 SGHTA, CDR2 FQGNSA. The CDR3 sequence: CASSPGWQVYEQYF. For the CDR3, the DNA is TGTGCCAGCAGTCCAGGTTGGCAGGTCTACGAGCAGTACTTC. Full variable domain (missing parts from reference TRBV7-2 and TRBJ2-7): GAGVSQSPSNKVTEKGKDVELRCDPISGHTALYWYRQSLGQGLEFLIYFQGNSAPDKSGLPSDRFSAERTGGSVSTLTIQRTQQEDSAVYLCASSPGWQVYEQYFGPGTRLTVT.

Note on this clone: Other DNA sequences in this sample translate to the same CDR3. The rearrangement links TRBV5-1 to TRBJ2-2, with a tentative D call TRBD2 (5 bases). The V and J ends lost 2 bases and 4 bases respectively, with 9 bases between them. From germline, CDR1 is SGHRS and CDR2 YFSETQ. The CDR3 is made up of 14 amino acids. CDR3 nucleotide sequence: TGCGCCAGCAGCTTAGACGGAGGCACCGGGGAGCTGTTTTTT. Translation: CASSLDGGTGELFF.

This clone was counted once. The chain has TRBV6-5 and TRBJ1-5; D remains ambiguous. V gave up 8 bases and J gave up 4 bases, with 9 bases separating them. The CDR3 is 12 residues long. Per germline, CDR1 MNHEY and CDR2 SVGAGI. The chain's CDR3 is CASEGRNQPQHF. The CDR3 bases are TGTGCCAGCGAGGGCAGGAATCAGCCCCAGCATTTT.

The chain is built from TRBV5-6 and TRBJ2-6; TRBD1 matches at 7 bases. Germline trimming cut 2 bases from V and 0 bases from J; bases unmatched to any gene: 11. CDR1 SGHDT and CDR2 YYEEEE come from the germline V gene. The CDR3 loop spans 19 amino acids. The CDR3 region has the DNA TGTGCCAGCAGCTTACAGGGGCTGCTCTGGGGCTCTGGGGCCAACGTCCTGACTTTC. It yields the protein CASSLQGLLWGSGANVLTF.

The genes are TRBV19 and TRBJ1-3, with D perhaps TRBD1 (5 bases). V lost 4 bases, J lost 4 bases, and 14 bases lay in between. CDR1 is LNHDA and CDR2 is SQIVND in the germline V gene (reference sequence). There are 15 residues in the CDR3. The CDR3 nucleotides read TGTGCCAGTAGTACGCAGGGCGGGAGCGGAAACACCATATATTTT. Translated: CASSTQGGSGNTIYF.

The rearrangement uses TRBV5-1 and TRBJ2-7; TRBD2 agrees at 13 bases. V shed 3 bases, J shed 4 bases, and the junction held 7 bases outside the gene matches. The CDR3 sequence is 16 residues long. CDR1 SGHRS and CDR2 YFSETQ come from the germline V gene. For the CDR3, the DNA is TGCGCCAGCAGCTCACCACTAGCGGGGGGGCCTTACGAGCAGTACTTC. This codes for CASSSPLAGGPYEQYF.

The V gene is TRBV2, the J gene TRBJ2-2; TRBD1 matches at 7 bases. The junction had 8 bases not matched to a gene; V was cut back by 1 base and J by 6 bases. CDR1 is SNHLY, CDR2 FYNNEI, per germline. This CDR3 is 16 amino acids long. This CDR3 reads CASSEEDRILAGELFF. The CDR3 DNA reads TGTGCCAGCAGTGAAGAGGACAGGATCCTCGCCGGGGAGCTGTTTTTT.

This clone was picked up a small number of times. The chain couples TRBV9 to TRBJ2-2; 7 bases map to TRBD2. The CDR3 runs to 15 residues. The V gene end was trimmed by 2 bases and the J gene end by 5 bases; junction bases not matched to a gene: 6. Germline CDR1 and CDR2: SGDLS and YYNGEE. The CDR3: CASSVSGGRTGELFF. The CDR3 nucleotides are TGTGCCAGCAGCGTTTCCGGGGGGAGGACCGGGGAGCTGTTTTTT.

The chain recombines TRBV5-1 with TRBJ2-7, with 9 bases matching TRBD1. J was trimmed by 6 bases and V by 4 bases; bases with no gene match: 11. The CDR3 length is 15 residues. Germline loops: CDR1 SGHRS, CDR2 YFSETQ. The CDR3 reads CASSRTGTGPGEQYF. DNA for the CDR3: TGCGCCAGCAGCCGCACCGGGACAGGGCCAGGCGAGCAGTACTTC.

V is TRBV10-3 and J is TRBJ2-7; D possibly corresponds to TRBD1 (5 bases). V dropped 6 bases and J dropped 2 bases, with 8 bases sitting between them. The CDR3 sequence is 12 residues long. CDR1 ENHRY and CDR2 SYGVKD come from the germline V gene. CDR3 nucleotides: TGTGCCATCAGGACGGACACCTACGAGCAGTACTTC. Its protein is CAIRTDTYEQYF.

J is TRBJ1-2 and V is TRBV19; TRBD1 aligns across 9 bases. In germline, CDR1 is LNHDA, CDR2 SQIVND (reference sequence). Germline trimming cut 6 bases from V and 8 bases from J; bases unmatched to any gene: 13. The CDR3 sequence is 15 residues long. The CDR3: CASSGTGTLFEGYTF. DNA of the CDR3: TGTGCCAGTAGCGGGACAGGGACACTTTTTGAAGGCTACACCTTC.

This chain connects TRBV4-1 to TRBJ1-3, with 8 positions matching TRBD1. CDR1 and CDR2 (germline): MGHRA, YSYEKL. V gave up 3 bases and J gave up 0 bases; unmatched junction bases: 10. This CDR3 spans 18 amino acids. CDR3 nucleotides: TGCGCCAGCAGCCAGCCCCCGACAGGGGTTAGCTCTGGAAACACCATATATTTT. Encoded protein: CASSQPPTGVSSGNTIYF.

The V call is TRBV6-6, the J call TRBJ1-2, with 7 bases identical to TRBD1. V lost 6 bases, J lost 2 bases, and 12 bases stayed unmatched. Germline V gene sequence: CDR1 MNHNY, CDR2 SVGAGI (reference sequence). The CDR3 sequence is 16 residues long. Here the CDR3 reads CASSQDRVGPNYGYTF. The CDR3 region has the DNA TGTGCCAGCAGCCAAGACAGGGTGGGGCCGAACTATGGCTACACCTTC.

V gene TRBV7-8 combines with J gene TRBJ1-4; 10 bases fit TRBD1. CDR3 length: 14 amino acids. Germline trimming cut 1 base from V and 8 bases from J; bases unmatched to any gene: 1. Looked up from germline, CDR1 is SGHVS and CDR2 is FQNEAQ. The CDR3, as DNA: TGTGCCAGCAGCTTAGGACAGGGGGCGGAAAAACTGTTTTTT. Translation: CASSLGQGAEKLFF.

A few counts support this clone. This chain joins TRBV28 and TRBJ1-5; possibly TRBD1 for D (5 bases). The CDR3 totals 11 residues. Trimming left V 7 bases short and J 5 bases short, with 6 bases between. Germline V lookup: CDR1 MDHEN, CDR2 SYDVKM. The CDR3, as DNA: TGTGCCAGCACGGGGGATCAGCCCCAGCATTTT. Its translation: CASTGDQPQHF.

The V call is TRBV9, the J call TRBJ2-7; D is ambiguous. Germline CDR1 reads SGDLS; CDR2 reads YYNGEE. Trimming left V 0 bases short and J 5 bases short, with 9 bases between. This CDR3 spans 13 amino acids. The CDR3 reads CASSVAQAHEQYF. In DNA, the CDR3 is TGTGCCAGCAGCGTAGCCCAGGCCCACGAGCAGTACTTC.